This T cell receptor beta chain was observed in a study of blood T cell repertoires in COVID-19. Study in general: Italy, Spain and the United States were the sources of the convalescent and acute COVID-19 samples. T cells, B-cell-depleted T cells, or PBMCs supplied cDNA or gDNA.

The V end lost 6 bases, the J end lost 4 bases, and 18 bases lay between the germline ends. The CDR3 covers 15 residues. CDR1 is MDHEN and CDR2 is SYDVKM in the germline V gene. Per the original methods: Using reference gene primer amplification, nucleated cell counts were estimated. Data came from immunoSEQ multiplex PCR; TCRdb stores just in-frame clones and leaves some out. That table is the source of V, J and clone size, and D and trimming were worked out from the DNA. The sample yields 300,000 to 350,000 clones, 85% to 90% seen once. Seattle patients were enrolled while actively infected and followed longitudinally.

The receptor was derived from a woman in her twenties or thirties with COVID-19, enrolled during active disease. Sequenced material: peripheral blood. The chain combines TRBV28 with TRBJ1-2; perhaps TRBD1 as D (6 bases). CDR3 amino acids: CASRTRTALSYGYTF. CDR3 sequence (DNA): TGTGCCAGCAGAACAAGGACAGCCCTCTCCTATGGCTACACCTTC.